This T cell receptor beta chain was recorded in a study of identical twins (TCRdb year 2016). For context, the study as a whole: To test whether fetal clonotypes persist, this study deep-sequenced TCR alpha and beta repertoires from monozygotic twins, from unrelated adults of various ages, and from cord blood. To rule out contamination, replicate twin experiments were performed at different times with different library preparation protocols. Paper-wide results and their limitations: Compared with coincidental sharing between unrelated individuals, an excess of low generation-probability sequences was observed among out-of-frame TCR alpha sequences shared between twins. The excess sharing between twins in beta out-of-frame sequences was weaker because fewer shared sequences reduced the signal-to-noise ratio. Abundant cord blood beta clonotypes carried fewer insertions; young adult naive repertoires showed a weaker similar trend, while memory repertoires showed none. Because the same donors could not be followed over many years, conclusions were based on cross-sectional statistical analysis. Recombination models systematically underestimated out-of-frame TCR alpha sharing in monozygotic twins but agreed with sharing between unrelated individuals. Invariant T cells such as MAIT and iNKT could partly confound zero-insertion analyses, though diverse VJ usage argued against this for most clonotypes.

Every donor in the study was a healthy Caucasian. Three pairs of female monozygotic twins, all aged about 18 to 30 years, made up the twin cohort. Positive isolation kits from Invitrogen were used to isolate the CD4+ and CD8+ T cell populations. CDR1 LGHNA and CDR2 YNFKEQ were looked up in the germline V gene. Including the terminal cysteine and phenylalanine, the CDR3 comprises 16 residues. CDR3 DNA only is kept here, 48 bases in frame from base 1. Germline trimming: 0 bases from V, 5 bases from J; junction bases outside gene matches: 8. Notes on this clonotype: The clone's antigen remains unknown. Per-base qualities were not stored, and no clone one base away is much larger.

Libraries were made using 5' RACE. The reads were generated on an Illumina HiSeq 2000. A universal primer binding site was added through template switching, and the final cDNA carried a unique molecular identifier so that TCR cDNA molecules could be counted accurately. Specific primers in the conserved constant-segment region were used to synthesize first-strand cDNA for the TCR alpha and beta chains. To control for contamination, every cDNA library was double barcoded, receiving both a SMART-Mk sample barcode and Illumina barcodes. TruSeq adapter sequences, together with Illumina sample barcodes, were added in two successive PCR steps. Sequencing of the TCR alpha and beta cDNA libraries was done on the Illumina HiSeq platform using custom primers. The paper's processing steps were these. MiGEC processed the raw reads to extract unique molecular identifiers, while MiXCR was used to determine the CDR3 positions. For each individual, recombination models were inferred using an EM algorithm with the repgenHMM and IGoR tools. Shared clonotype analysis was performed with the tcR package in R, normalizing sharing by the product of cloneset sizes. To study raw recombination free of thymic and clonal selection effects, out-of-frame nonproductive sequences were analyzed. TCRdb trimmed public reads at Q25 via fastp, called clones via MiXCR and kept in-frame beta chains. All rows with the same CDR3 protein become a single entry with the most common DNA and genes. In this record, the V and J calls reflect TCRdb's handling and not the investigators' own analysis. This sample comprises about 460,000 distinct CDR3 sequences, 13% to 15% of them detected only once. The ten largest clones add up to approximately 0.52% of the sample.

This sample was shared with a second study, whose subject was yellow fever vaccine responses in identical twins. The second study's paper adds: The T cell response to vaccination in identical twins was reported by the authors to appear partly convergent and partly personalized. The study precisely tracked vaccine-responding T cell clones in identical twins.

This TCR derives from a woman in her late teens or twenties in good health. Input material: CD4+ T cells sorted from blood. Recombination linked TRBV4-2 to TRBJ2-7; 9 central nucleotides agree with TRBD2. The DNA reads TGTGCCAGCAGCCAAGATTTCGCGGGGGGGAGGAACGAGCAGTACTTC. It specifies CASSQDFAGGRNEQYF.